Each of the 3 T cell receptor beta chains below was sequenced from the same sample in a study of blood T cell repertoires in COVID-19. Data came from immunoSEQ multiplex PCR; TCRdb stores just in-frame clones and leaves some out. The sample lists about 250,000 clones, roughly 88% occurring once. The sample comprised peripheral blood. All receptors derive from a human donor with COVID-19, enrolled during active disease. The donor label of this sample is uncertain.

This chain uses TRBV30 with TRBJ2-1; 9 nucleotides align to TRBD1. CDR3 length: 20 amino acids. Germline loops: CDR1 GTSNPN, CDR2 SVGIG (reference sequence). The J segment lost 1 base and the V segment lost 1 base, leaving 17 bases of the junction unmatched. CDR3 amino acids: CAWSELAGTGYYRSYNEQFF. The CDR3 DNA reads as TGTGCCTGGAGTGAATTGGCCGGGACAGGGTACTACCGTTCCTACAATGAGCAGTTCTTC.

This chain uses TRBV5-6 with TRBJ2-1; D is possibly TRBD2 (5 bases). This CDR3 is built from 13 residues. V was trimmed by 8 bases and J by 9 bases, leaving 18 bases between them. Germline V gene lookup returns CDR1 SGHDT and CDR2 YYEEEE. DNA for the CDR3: TGTGCCAGTAGCGAGAGGGCCCGCCGTGAGCAGTTCTTC. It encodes CASSERARREQFF.

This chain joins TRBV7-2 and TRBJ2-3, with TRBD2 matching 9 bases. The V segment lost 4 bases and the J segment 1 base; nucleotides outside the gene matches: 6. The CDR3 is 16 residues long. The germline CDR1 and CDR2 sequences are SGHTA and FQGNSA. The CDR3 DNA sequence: TGTGCCAGCAGCTGGGGTAGCGGGAGAGGCACAGATACGCAGTATTTT. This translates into CASSWGSGRGTDTQYF.